This T cell receptor (beta chain) was sequenced during a study of blood T cell repertoires in COVID-19. Study-level background: The samples span acute and convalescent COVID-19 from the United States, Italy and Spain. Nucleic acid was either cDNA or gDNA, and it came from T cells, B-cell-depleted T cells, or PBMCs.

In the authors' workflow: Reference gene primers were amplified, and this amplification served to estimate nucleated cell counts. Measured with immunoSEQ multiplex PCR; TCRdb has only the in-frame clones, and not every one. The DNA gave D and trimming, while V, J and clone size come from that table. Here the sample spans about 58,000 clones, about 87% being singletons. This clone appeared a single time. This CDR3 region has 13 residues. Trimming took 0 bases from V and 7 from J, leaving 7 bases between them. Germline CDR1 reads LGHNA; CDR2 reads YNFKEQ. The sample consisted of peripheral blood. The TCR comes from a man in his sixties with acute or convalescent COVID-19. The V and J genes are TRBV4-2 and TRBJ2-1; a weak D match, TRBD1 (5 bases). CDR3 sequence (DNA): TGTGCCAGCAGCCAAGATAACAGGAATGAGCAGTTCTTC. Amino acids: CASSQDNRNEQFF.